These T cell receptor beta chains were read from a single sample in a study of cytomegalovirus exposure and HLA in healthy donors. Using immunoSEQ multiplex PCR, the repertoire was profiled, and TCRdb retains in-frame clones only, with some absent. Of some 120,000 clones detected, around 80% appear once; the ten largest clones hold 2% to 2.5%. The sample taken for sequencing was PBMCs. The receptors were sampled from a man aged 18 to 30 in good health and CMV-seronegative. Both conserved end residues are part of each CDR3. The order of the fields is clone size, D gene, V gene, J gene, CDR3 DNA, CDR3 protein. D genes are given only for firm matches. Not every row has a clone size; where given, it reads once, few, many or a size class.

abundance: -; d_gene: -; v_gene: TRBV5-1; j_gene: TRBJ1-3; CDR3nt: TGCGCCAGCAGTCGACAGTTCGACTCTGGAAACACCATATATTTT; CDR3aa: CASSRQFDSGNTIYF
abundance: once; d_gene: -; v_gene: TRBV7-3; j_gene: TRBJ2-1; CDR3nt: TGTGCCAGCAGCCCAAGTACAGGGAGGGCTGGTGAGCAGTTCTTC; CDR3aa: CASSPSTGRAGEQFF
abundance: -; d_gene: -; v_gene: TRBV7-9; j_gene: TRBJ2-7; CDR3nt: TGTGCCAGCAGCGTGGGCCGTAACGAGCAGTACTTC; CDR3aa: CASSVGRNEQYF
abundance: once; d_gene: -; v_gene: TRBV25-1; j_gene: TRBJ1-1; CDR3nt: TGTGCCACCTCGGACAGTCTGAACACTGAAGCTTTCTTT; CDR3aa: CATSDSLNTEAFF
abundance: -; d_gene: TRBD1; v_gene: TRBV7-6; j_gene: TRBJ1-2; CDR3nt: TGTGCCAGCAGCTTAGAGACAGGGGGCTATGGCTACACCTTC; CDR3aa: CASSLETGGYGYTF
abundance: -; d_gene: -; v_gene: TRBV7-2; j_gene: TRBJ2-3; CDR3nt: TGTGCCAGCAGCAGTCGGACAGATACGCAGTATTTT; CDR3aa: CASSSRTDTQYF
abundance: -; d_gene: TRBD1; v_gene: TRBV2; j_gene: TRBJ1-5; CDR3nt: TGTGCCAGCAAGACAGGGGAGGTGGGCAATCAGCCCCAGCATTTT; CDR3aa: CASKTGEVGNQPQHF
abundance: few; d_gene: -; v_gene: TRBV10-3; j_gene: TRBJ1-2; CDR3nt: TGTGCCATCCCATCCAGGGTTAACTATGGCTACACCTTC; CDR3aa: CAIPSRVNYGYTF
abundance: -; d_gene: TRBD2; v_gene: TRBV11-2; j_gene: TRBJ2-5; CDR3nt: TGTGCCAGCAGCCCTCCGGGACTAGCGATGGAGACCCAGTACTTC; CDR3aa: CASSPPGLAMETQYF
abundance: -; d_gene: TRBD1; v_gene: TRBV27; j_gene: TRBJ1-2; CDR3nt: TGTGCCAGCAGTTTATCGAGACAGGGTGGTGGCTACACCTTC; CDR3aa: CASSLSRQGGGYTF
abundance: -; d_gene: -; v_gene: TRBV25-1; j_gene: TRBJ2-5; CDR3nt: TGTGCCAGCACCACTTGGGGCCGGGAGACCCAGTACTTC; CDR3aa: CASTTWGRETQYF
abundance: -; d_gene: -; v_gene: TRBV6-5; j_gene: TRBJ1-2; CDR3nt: TGTGCCAGCAGTTTAACCAGGGAAGGAGGCTACACCTTC; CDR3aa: CASSLTREGGYTF
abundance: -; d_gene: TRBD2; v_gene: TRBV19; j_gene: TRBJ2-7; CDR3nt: TGTGCCAGTAGGGGGTTCCTGGGTAGCGGGGGCTCCTACGAGCAGTACTTC; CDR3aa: CASRGFLGSGGSYEQYF
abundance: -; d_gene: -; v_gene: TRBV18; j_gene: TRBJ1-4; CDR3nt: TGTGCCAGCTCACCATCTTTACCCCTGACAGCAACTAATGAAAAACTGTTTTTT; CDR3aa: CASSPSLPLTATNEKLFF
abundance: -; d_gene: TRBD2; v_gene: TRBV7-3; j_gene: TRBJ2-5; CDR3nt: TGTGCCAGCAGCTTATCCGCGGGGGAAGAGACCCAGTACTTC; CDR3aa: CASSLSAGEETQYF
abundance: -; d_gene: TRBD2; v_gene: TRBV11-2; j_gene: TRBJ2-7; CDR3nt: TGTGCCAGCAACAAGGGACTAGGAGGCTCCTACGAGCAGTACTTC; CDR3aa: CASNKGLGGSYEQYF
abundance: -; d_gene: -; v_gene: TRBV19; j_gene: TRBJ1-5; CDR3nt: TGTGCCAGTAGTATCCCCAGGGATAGTCTCGGCAATCAGCCCCAGCATTTT; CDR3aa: CASSIPRDSLGNQPQHF
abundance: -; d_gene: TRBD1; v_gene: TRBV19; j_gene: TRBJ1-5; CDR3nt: TGTGCCAGTTCCGGGACAGGGGTTCAGCCCCAGCATTTT; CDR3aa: CASSGTGVQPQHF
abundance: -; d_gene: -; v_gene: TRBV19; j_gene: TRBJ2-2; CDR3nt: TGTGCCAGTAGTATTTTCCGGTTCACCGGGGAGCTGTTTTTT; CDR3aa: CASSIFRFTGELFF
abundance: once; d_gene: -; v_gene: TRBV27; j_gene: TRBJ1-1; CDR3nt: TGTGCCAGCAGTTTAACGGGGATGAACACTGAAGCTTTCTTT; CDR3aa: CASSLTGMNTEAFF
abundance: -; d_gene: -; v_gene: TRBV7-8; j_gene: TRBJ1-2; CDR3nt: TGTGCCAGCAGCTTTACGGGAGGAGGTTATGGCTACACCTTC; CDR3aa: CASSFTGGGYGYTF
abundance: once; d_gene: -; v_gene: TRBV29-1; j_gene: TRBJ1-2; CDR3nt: TGCAGCGTTGGCGACGCCGGGTATGGCTACACCTTC; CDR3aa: CSVGDAGYGYTF
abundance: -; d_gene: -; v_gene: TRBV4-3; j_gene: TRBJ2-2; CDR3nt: TGCGCCAGCAGCCAAGATACCCGGACTACCGTAAATTTGGGGGAGCTGTTTTTT; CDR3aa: CASSQDTRTTVNLGELFF
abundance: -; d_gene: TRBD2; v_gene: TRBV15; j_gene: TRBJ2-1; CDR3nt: TGTGCCACCAGCCCTGAACTCGCGGGAGGGCCAGGCAATGAGCAGTTCTTC; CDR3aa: CATSPELAGGPGNEQFF
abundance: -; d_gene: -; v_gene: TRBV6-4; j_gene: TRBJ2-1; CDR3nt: TGTGCCAGCAGTGCCTCCTCGGGAAGAATGGGCAATGAGCAGTTCTTC; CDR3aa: CASSASSGRMGNEQFF
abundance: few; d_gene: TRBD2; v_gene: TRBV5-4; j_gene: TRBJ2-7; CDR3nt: TGTGCCAGCAAGCGGGAGGGTACCTACGAGCAGTACTTC; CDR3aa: CASKREGTYEQYF
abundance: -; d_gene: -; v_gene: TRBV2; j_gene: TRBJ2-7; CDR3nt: TGTGCCAGCAGTGCGGGCAGGGTGGCCTACGAGCAGTACTTC; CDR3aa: CASSAGRVAYEQYF
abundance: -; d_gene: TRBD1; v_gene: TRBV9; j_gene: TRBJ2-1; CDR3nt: TGTGCCAGCAGCGTAGCAGGGGGCACCTACAATGAGCAGTTCTTC; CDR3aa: CASSVAGGTYNEQFF
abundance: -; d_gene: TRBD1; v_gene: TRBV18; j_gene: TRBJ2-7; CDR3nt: TGTGCCAGCTCACTTCTCGGACAGGGCCAGTACGAGCAGTACTTC; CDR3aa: CASSLLGQGQYEQYF
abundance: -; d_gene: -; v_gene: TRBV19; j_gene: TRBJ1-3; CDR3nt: TGTGCCAGTCATACAGGGTTCGCTGGAAACACCATATATTTT; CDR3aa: CASHTGFAGNTIYF
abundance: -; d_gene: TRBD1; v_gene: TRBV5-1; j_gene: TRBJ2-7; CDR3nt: TGCGCCAGCAGCCTGACAGGGGAAGTGCGCGAGCAGTACTTC; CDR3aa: CASSLTGEVREQYF
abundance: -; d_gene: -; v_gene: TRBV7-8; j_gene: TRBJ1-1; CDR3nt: TGTGCCAGCTACCACCGGGGGAATTTGAACACTGAAGCTTTCTTT; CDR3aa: CASYHRGNLNTEAFF
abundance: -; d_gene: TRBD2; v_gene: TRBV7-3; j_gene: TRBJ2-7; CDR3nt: TGTGCCAGCAGCTTAGTGGCTAGCGGGGCCAGCGAGCAGTACTTC; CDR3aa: CASSLVASGASEQYF
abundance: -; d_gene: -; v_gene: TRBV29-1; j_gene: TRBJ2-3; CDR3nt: TGCAGCGTCCTAAAATACACAGATACGCAGTATTTT; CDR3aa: CSVLKYTDTQYF
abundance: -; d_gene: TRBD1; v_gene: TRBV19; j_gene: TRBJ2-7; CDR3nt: TGTGCCAGTAGTATCTTAGGGGACAGTGGCTACGAGCAGTACTTC; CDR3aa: CASSILGDSGYEQYF
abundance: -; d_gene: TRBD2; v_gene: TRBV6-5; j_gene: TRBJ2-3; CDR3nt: TGTGCCAGCAGTTATCTTTTAGCGGGAGGGCTCGGTACGCAGTATTTT; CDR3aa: CASSYLLAGGLGTQYF
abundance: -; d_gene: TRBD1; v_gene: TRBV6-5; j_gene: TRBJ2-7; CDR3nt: TGTGCCAGCAGTCTAGACAGGGGGAAAATTTACGAGCAGTACTTC; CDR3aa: CASSLDRGKIYEQYF
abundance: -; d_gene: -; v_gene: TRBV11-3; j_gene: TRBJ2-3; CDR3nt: TGTGCCAGCAGCTCAGGGGGGAGCGGGAGAGGCACGCAGTATTTT; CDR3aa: CASSSGGSGRGTQYF
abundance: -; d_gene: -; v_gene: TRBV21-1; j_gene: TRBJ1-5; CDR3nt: TGTGCCAGCAGTCCCGAGGGGACAGGGGGCGTCAATCAGCCCCAGCATTTT; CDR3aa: CASSPEGTGGVNQPQHF
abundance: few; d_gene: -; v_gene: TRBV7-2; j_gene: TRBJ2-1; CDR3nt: TGTGCCAGCAGCCGAGGGGGGGTGACCAATGAGCAGTTCTTC; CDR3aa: CASSRGGVTNEQFF
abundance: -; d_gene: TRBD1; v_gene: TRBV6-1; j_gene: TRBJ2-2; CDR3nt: TGTGCCAGCAGTAGGGACAGGTCGAACACCGGGGAGCTGTTTTTT; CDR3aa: CASSRDRSNTGELFF
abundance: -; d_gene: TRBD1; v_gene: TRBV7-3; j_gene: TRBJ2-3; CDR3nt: TGTGCCAGCAGCTTAAGGGGGACAGGGGATTCAGATACGCAGTATTTT; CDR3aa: CASSLRGTGDSDTQYF
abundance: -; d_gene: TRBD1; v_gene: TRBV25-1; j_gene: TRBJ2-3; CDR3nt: TGTGCCAGCAGTGATCCTACAGGGGGCGGCACAGATACGCAGTATTTT; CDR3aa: CASSDPTGGGTDTQYF
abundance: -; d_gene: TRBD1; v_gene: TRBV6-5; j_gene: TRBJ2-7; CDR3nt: TGTGCCAGCAGTTACGGGTGGGGGACAGGGACCTACGAGCAGTACTTC; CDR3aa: CASSYGWGTGTYEQYF
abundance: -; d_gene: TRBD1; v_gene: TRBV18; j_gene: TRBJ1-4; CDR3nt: TGTGCCAGCTCACCCCGGACAGGGCTGGATGAAAAACTGTTTTTT; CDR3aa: CASSPRTGLDEKLFF
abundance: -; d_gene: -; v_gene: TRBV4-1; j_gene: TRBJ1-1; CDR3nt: TGCGCCAGCAGCCAAGTATGGCCGAGGACTGAAGCTTTCTTT; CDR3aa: CASSQVWPRTEAFF
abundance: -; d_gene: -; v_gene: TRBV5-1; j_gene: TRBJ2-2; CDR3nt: TGCGCCAGCACCTTCCTAACCGGGGGTTTTAACACCGGGGAGCTGTTTTTT; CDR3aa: CASTFLTGGFNTGELFF
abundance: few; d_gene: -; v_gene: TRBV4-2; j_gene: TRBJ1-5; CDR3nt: TGTGCCAGCAGCCAATGGGAAGAGGGAAGCAGCAATCAGCCCCAGCATTTT; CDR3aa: CASSQWEEGSSNQPQHF